This T cell receptor beta chain was observed in a study of T cell responses to AZD1222 COVID-19 vaccine. Study-wide results and limits: The breadth and depth of Spike-specific TCRs increased once two AZD1222 doses had been given. Sampled repertoires all dated from after the peak T cell response. Donors skewed white British and female; clonal diversity was possibly underestimated.

Only in-frame clones appear in the TCRdb table, and some are missing; sequencing was by immunoSEQ multiplex PCR. This table has around 270,000 clones, roughly 93% appearing once. The length of the CDR3 is 13 residues. Germline-derived CDR1 and CDR2 are SNHLY and FYNNEI. Trimming removed 7 bases from V and 0 bases from J, with 9 bases in between. A note on this clone: The target antigen is unknown.

The source of this sequence is an adult who received the AZD1222 COVID-19 vaccine. Sequences were derived from peripheral blood, sampled 28 days after the second AZD1222 dose. The chain has TRBV2 and TRBJ1-1, with D perhaps matching TRBD1 (6 bases). CDR3 DNA: TGTGCCAGCACTAAGGGGGTGAACACTGAAGCTTTCTTT. This encodes CASTKGVNTEAFF.